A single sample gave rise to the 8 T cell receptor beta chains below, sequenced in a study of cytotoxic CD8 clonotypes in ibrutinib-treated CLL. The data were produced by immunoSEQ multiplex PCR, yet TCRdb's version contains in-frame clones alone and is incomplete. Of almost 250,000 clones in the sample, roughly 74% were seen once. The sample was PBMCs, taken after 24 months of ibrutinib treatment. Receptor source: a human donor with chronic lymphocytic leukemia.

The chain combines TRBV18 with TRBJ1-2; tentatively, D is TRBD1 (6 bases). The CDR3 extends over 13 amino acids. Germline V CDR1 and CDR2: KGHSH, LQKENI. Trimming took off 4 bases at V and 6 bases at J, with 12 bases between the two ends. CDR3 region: CASSLTGTDGYTF. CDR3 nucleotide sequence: TGTGCCAGCTCACTAACAGGGACGGATGGCTACACCTTC.

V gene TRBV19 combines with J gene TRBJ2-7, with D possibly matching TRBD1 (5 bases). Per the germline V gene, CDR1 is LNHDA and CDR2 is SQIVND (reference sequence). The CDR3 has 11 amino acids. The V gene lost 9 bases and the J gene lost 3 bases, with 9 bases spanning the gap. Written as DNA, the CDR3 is TGTGCCAGCCTAAGGGGCTACGAGCAGTACTTC. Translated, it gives CASLRGYEQYF.

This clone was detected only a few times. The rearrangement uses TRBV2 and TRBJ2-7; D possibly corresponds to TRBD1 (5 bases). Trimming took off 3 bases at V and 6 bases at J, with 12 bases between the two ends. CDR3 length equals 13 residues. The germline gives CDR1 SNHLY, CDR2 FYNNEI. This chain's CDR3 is CASSDQGLGEQYF. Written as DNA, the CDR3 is TGTGCCAGCAGTGATCAGGGTTTGGGCGAGCAGTACTTC.

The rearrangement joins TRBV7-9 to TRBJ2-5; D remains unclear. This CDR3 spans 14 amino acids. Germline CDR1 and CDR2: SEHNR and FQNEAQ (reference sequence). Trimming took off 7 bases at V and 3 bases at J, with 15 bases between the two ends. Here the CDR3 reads CASNTLRLEETQYF. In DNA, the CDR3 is TGTGCCAGCAACACCCTCCGGCTAGAAGAGACCCAGTACTTC.

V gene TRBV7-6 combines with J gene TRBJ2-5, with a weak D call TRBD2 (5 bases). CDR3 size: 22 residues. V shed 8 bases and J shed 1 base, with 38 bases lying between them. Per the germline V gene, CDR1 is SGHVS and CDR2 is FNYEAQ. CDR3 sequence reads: CASRVYHARKGGGAATQETQYF. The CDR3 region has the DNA TGTGCCAGCCGAGTGTACCACGCAAGAAAGGGCGGCGGAGCGGCAACCCAAGAGACCCAGTACTTC. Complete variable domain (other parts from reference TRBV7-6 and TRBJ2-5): GAGVSQSPRYKVTKRGQDVALRCDPISGHVSLYWYRQALGQGPEFLTYFNYEAQQDKSGLPNDRFSAERPEGSISTLTIQRTEQRDSAMYRCASRVYHARKGGGAATQETQYFGPGTRLLVL.

DNA of the CDR3: TGTGCCAGCAGCATTAACAGGGGAGGCGGCACAGATACGCAGTATTTT. Translation gives CASSINRGGGTDTQYF. The V call is TRBV5-6, the J call TRBJ2-3, with D possibly being TRBD1 (7 bases). The germline V and J ends were trimmed by 4 bases and 1 base, with 16 bases remaining between them. Germline assignment: CDR1 SGHDT and CDR2 YYEEEE. The CDR3 length is 16 residues. Full variable domain (remainder filled in from reference TRBV5-6 and TRBJ2-3): DAGVTQSPTHLIKTRGQQVTLRCSPKSGHDTVSWYQQALGQGPQFIFQYYEEEERQRGNFPDRFSGHQFPNYSSELNVNALLLGDSALYLCASSINRGGGTDTQYFGPGTRLTVL.

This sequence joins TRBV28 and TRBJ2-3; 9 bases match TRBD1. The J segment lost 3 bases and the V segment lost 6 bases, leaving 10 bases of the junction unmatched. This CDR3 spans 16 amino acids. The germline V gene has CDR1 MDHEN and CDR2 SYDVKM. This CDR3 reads CASRGPDRGGTDTQYF. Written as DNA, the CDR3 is TGTGCCAGCAGGGGCCCGGACAGGGGAGGGACAGATACGCAGTATTTT. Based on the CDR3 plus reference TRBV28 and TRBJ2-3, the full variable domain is DVKVTQSSRYLVKRTGEKVFLECVQDMDHENMFWYRQDPGLGLRLIYFSYDVKMKEKGDIPEGYSVSREKKERFSLILESASTNQTSMYLCASRGPDRGGTDTQYFGPGTRLTVL.

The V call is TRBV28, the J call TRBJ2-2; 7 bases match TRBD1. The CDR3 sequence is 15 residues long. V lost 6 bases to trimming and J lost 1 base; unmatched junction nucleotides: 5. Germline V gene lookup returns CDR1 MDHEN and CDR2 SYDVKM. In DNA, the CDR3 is TGTGCCAGCAGCTCTGACAGGGAGAACACCGGGGAGCTGTTTTTT. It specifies CASSSDRENTGELFF.